The entry below gives a single TCR beta chain sequence along with its context. Its antigen is not known. This record belongs to a study of regulatory T cells. Overall study results and limits: Hydrophobic residues at CDR3 positions 6 and 7 were enriched in conventional CD4+ T cells of CD3G-deficient patients.

The primer mix had 52 TRBV and 13 TRBJ primers. Here immunoSEQ multiplex PCR was the method, and the copy in TCRdb shows in-frame clones only, minus some. The table has about 32,000 clones, approximately 90% seen once. Source material: conventional CD4+ T cells sorted from blood. The receptor's source is a person between 18 and 35 years old with CD3G deficiency.

The CDR3 DNA reads as TGTGCCAGCAGTGAAGGAATTGGCGGGGGAGCCAAAAACATTCAGTACTTC. It encodes CASSEGIGGGAKNIQYF. The V and J genes are TRBV6-1 and TRBJ2-4; 7 nucleotides agree with TRBD2. This CDR3 is 17 amino acids long. With 1 base clipped from V and 0 bases from J, the junction kept 6 bases outside the gene matches. Germline CDR1 and CDR2: MNHNS and SASEGT.